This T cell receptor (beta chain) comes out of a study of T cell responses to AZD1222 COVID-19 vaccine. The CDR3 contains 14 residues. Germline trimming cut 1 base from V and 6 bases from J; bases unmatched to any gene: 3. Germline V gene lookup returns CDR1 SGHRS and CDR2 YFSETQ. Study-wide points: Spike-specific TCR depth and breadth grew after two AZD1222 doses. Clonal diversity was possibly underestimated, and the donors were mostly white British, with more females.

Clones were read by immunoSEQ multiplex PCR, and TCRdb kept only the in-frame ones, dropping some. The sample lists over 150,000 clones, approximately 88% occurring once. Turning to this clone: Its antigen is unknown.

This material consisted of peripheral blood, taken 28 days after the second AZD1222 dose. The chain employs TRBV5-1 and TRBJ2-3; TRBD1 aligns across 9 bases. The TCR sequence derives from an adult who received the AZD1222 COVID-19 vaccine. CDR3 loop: CASSLWGQGDTQYF. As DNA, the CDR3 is TGCGCCAGCAGCTTGTGGGGACAGGGTGATACGCAGTATTTT. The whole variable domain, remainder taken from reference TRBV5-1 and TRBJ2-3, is KAGVTQTPRYLIKTRGQQVTLSCSPISGHRSVSWYQQTPGQGLQFLFEYFSETQRNKGNFPGRFSGRQFSNSRSEMNVSTLELGDSALYLCASSLWGQGDTQYFGPGTRLTVL.